This T cell receptor beta chain was captured in a study of blood T cell repertoires in COVID-19. How the authors handled the data: Amplification of reference gene primers provided the estimated nucleated cell counts. Sequencing used immunoSEQ multiplex PCR; TCRdb keeps in-frame clones, though not all of them. The V and J calls and clone size were taken over from that table, and D and trimming were inferred from the DNA. The table includes about 140,000 clones, 80% to 90% detected once. The CDR3 length is 12 residues. Trimming removed 3 bases from V and 4 bases from J, with 6 bases in between. Looked up from germline, CDR1 is LGHNA and CDR2 is YNFKEQ.

This chain joins TRBV4-2 and TRBJ1-1; no clear D. The material sequenced was peripheral blood. This TCR was recovered from a woman of 80 years or more with acute or convalescent COVID-19. CDR3 protein: CASSHRSTEAFF. The CDR3 DNA follows: TGTGCCAGCAGCCACAGAAGCACTGAAGCTTTCTTT.